Presented here are 15 T cell receptor beta chains from one specimen sequenced in a study of long-term antiretroviral therapy in people with HIV. Survey-level resolution applied to immunoSEQ assay v3.0. Clones were sequenced by immunoSEQ multiplex PCR, and TCRdb holds only the in-frame ones, with some missing. The repertoire holds roughly 38,000 clones, with 80% to 90% as singletons. The specimen comprised unsorted PBMCs, sampled 0.3 years after starting antiretroviral therapy. The receptors come from a man younger than 35 with HIV.

V and J are TRBV9 and TRBJ1-4; D perhaps matches TRBD1 (6 bases). This CDR3 is 16 amino acids long. Between the trimmed V and J ends, which lost 4 bases and 8 bases, there was a span of 21 bases. Germline lookup yields CDR1 SGDLS and CDR2 YYNGEE. CDR3 in DNA: TGTGCCAGCAGCACTGAGTCCGGGGGCCTTCGGGAAAAACTGTTTTTT. This codes for CASSTESGGLREKLFF. The full variable domain, in which reference TRBV9 and TRBJ1-4 provide the parts outside the CDR3, is DSGVTQTPKHLITATGQRVTLRCSPRSGDLSVYWYQQSLDQGLQFLIQYYNGEERAKGNILERFSAQQFPDLHSELNLSSLELGDSALYFCASSTESGGLREKLFFGSGTQLSVL.

A remark on this clone: Other DNA sequences in the sample encode the same CDR3. The gene calls are TRBV11-2 and TRBJ2-7, with D perhaps TRBD2 (6 bases). CDR1 SGHAT and CDR2 FQNNGV come from the germline V gene. CDR3 length equals 18 residues. The V and J ends lost 4 bases and 0 bases respectively, with 22 bases between them. CDR3 loop: CASSCLPPDEGGSYEQYF. CDR3 in DNA: TGTGCCAGCAGCTGTTTACCCCCCGACGAGGGAGGCTCCTACGAGCAGTACTTC.

This clone has a handful of counts. The V and J genes are TRBV7-9 and TRBJ1-2; tentatively, D is TRBD1 (5 bases). The CDR3 totals 15 residues. CDR1 is SEHNR and CDR2 is FQNEAQ in the germline V gene (reference sequence). The V end lost 3 bases, the J end lost 3 bases, and 14 bases lay between the germline ends. The CDR3 coding sequence is TGTGCCAGCAGCTTGGGAGGGGAGAGGGACTATGGCTACACCTTC. This gives the protein CASSLGGERDYGYTF. The full variable domain, with the rest looked up from reference TRBV7-9 and TRBJ1-2, is DTGVSQNPRHKITKRGQNVTFRCDPISEHNRLYWYRQTLGQGPEFLTYFQNEAQLEKSRLLSDRFSAERPKGSFSTLEIQRTEQGDSAMYLCASSLGGERDYGYTFGSGTRLTVV.

CDR3 loop: CASSYSIGAMNYGYTF. In DNA form, the CDR3 reads TGTGCCAGCAGTTACTCGATAGGGGCCATGAACTATGGCTACACCTTC. The gene calls are TRBV6-5 and TRBJ1-2; D is possibly TRBD1 (5 bases). Germline lookup yields CDR1 MNHEY and CDR2 SVGAGI. The CDR3 spans 16 residues. V lost 0 bases to trimming and J lost 2 bases, with 13 bases between them.

V is TRBV4-3 and J is TRBJ2-1, with 8 bases fitting TRBD2. Germline V gene sequence: CDR1 LGHNA, CDR2 YSLEER. CDR3 length: 16 amino acids. V dropped 0 bases and J dropped 8; count of bases not matched to a gene: 9. The CDR3 protein is CASSQERVSGKDEQFF. DNA of the CDR3: TGCGCCAGCAGCCAAGAAAGGGTTAGCGGGAAAGATGAGCAGTTCTTC.

This chain connects TRBV2 to TRBJ2-7; 8 positions match TRBD2. The CDR3 runs to 15 residues. The ends lost 6 bases at V and 0 bases at J; junction bases unmatched: 7. Germline V CDR1 and CDR2: SNHLY, FYNNEI. DNA of the CDR3: TGTGCCAGCAGGGAACTAGCGGCCGGCTCCTACGAGCAGTACTTC. Encoded protein: CASRELAAGSYEQYF.

This sequence joins TRBV6-6 and TRBJ2-7; D not certain. The V gene lost 0 bases and the J gene lost 0 bases, with 6 bases spanning the gap. CDR1 and CDR2 (germline): MNHNY, SVGAGI (reference sequence). This CDR3 spans 14 amino acids. The CDR3 loop is CASSYSGISYEQYF. The CDR3 DNA follows: TGTGCCAGCAGTTACTCGGGCATCTCCTACGAGCAGTACTTC.

V and J are TRBV18 and TRBJ2-1; D unclear. The germline V gene has CDR1 KGHSH and CDR2 LQKENI. The CDR3 length is 15 residues. V lost 0 bases and J lost 4, with 10 bases in between. The CDR3 spells CASSPPSAAYNEQFF. For the CDR3, the DNA is TGTGCCAGCTCACCACCGAGTGCAGCTTACAATGAGCAGTTCTTC.

The rearrangement links TRBV6-5 to TRBJ2-1; no clear D gene. V gave up 0 bases and J gave up 1 base, with 4 bases separating them. CDR1 and CDR2 (germline): MNHEY, SVGAGI. CDR3 size: 14 residues. CDR3 sequence: CASSYSGSYNEQFF. CDR3 DNA sequence: TGTGCCAGCAGTTACTCAGGGTCCTACAATGAGCAGTTCTTC.

The V gene is TRBV5-1, the J gene TRBJ2-7; no definite D call. V was cut by 0 bases and J by 7 bases, with 8 bases left in between. Germline V gene sequence: CDR1 SGHRS, CDR2 YFSETQ. The CDR3 consists of 12 residues. The CDR3 here is CASSLVLEEQYF. For the CDR3, the DNA is TGCGCCAGCAGCTTGGTGCTGGAGGAGCAGTACTTC.

V gene TRBV2 combines with J gene TRBJ2-1, with 9 positions matching TRBD1. The CDR3 has 13 residues. The junction had 4 bases not matched to a gene; V was cut back by 6 bases and J by 7 bases. Germline lookup yields CDR1 SNHLY and CDR2 FYNNEI. In nucleotides, the CDR3 is TGTGCCAGCAGGTTGACAGGGGGGAATGAGCAGTTCTTC. Translated, it gives CASRLTGGNEQFF.

This clone has just a few counts. This sample includes further DNA sequences coding for the same CDR3. The J gene is TRBJ1-4, the V gene TRBV28; the D is unclear. Deletions cut 6 bases from V and 2 bases from J, with 10 bases between. The V gene's germline CDR1 is MDHEN and CDR2 SYDVKM. The CDR3 covers 14 residues. The CDR3 DNA is TGTGCCAGCAGCCCTGCCTCGACTAATGAAAAACTGTTTTTT. Translated, it gives CASSPASTNEKLFF.

This clone was counted only a few times. The chain recombines TRBV9 with TRBJ2-2; TRBD2 matches 8 bases. The germline V gene has CDR1 SGDLS and CDR2 YYNGEE. With V trimmed by 2 bases and J by 5 bases, 14 bases remained unmatched. This CDR3 is 18 amino acids long. CDR3 DNA sequence: TGTGCCAGCAGCGTTGGAGCCGGGCTAGCGGGTGTAACCGGGGAGCTGTTTTTT. Translating gives CASSVGAGLAGVTGELFF.

The table lists this clone with a few counts. This chain connects TRBV4-3 to TRBJ2-1; D remains unclear. The ends were cut back, 0 bases at V and 5 bases at J, with 17 bases in the middle. This CDR3 is built from 17 residues. Germline V gene lookup returns CDR1 LGHNA and CDR2 YSLEER. CDR3 in DNA: TGCGCCAGCAGCCAAGATGGGCCGGGTCTACCTAACAATGAGCAGTTCTTC. This encodes CASSQDGPGLPNNEQFF.

V and J are TRBV2 and TRBJ1-4, with D uncertain. The CDR3 contains 13 residues. Germline-derived CDR1 and CDR2 are SNHLY and FYNNEI. The V end lost 8 bases, the J end lost 2 bases, and 9 bases lay between the germline ends. The CDR3: CASQERTNEKLFF. Written as DNA, the CDR3 is TGTGCCAGCCAGGAGAGGACTAATGAAAAACTGTTTTTT.